A selection of T cell receptor beta chains follows, all from one sample in a study of cytomegalovirus exposure and HLA in healthy donors. Repertoires were generated with immunoSEQ multiplex PCR, while TCRdb's copy carries only in-frame clones and drops some. The sample lists approximately 130,000 clones, 81% occurring once. The sequencing sample was made of PBMCs. Receptor source: a woman aged 40 to 55 in good health and CMV-seronegative. CDR3s include the opening cysteine and the closing phenylalanine or tryptophan. The order of the fields is V gene, J gene, clone size, D gene, CDR3 protein, CDR3 DNA. A D gene is named only where the DNA matches it firmly. Clone size, where shown, is once, few, many, or a class for clones that have expanded.

TRBV11-2	TRBJ1-1	-	-	CASSLSGTEAFF	TGTGCCAGCAGCTTAAGCGGCACTGAAGCTTTCTTT
TRBV6-5	TRBJ1-1	few	TRBD1	CASRRQGATEAFF	TGTGCCAGCAGGCGACAGGGGGCAACTGAAGCTTTCTTT
TRBV9	TRBJ2-3	-	TRBD2	CASSRSGVAQYF	TGTGCCAGCAGTCGTAGCGGGGTGGCGCAGTATTTT
TRBV2	TRBJ2-7	-	TRBD1	CASRVGAGGASEQYF	TGTGCCAGCAGGGTCGGTGCAGGGGGCGCTTCCGAGCAGTACTTC
TRBV10-3	TRBJ1-4	once	-	CAISVLGTSEKLFF	TGTGCCATCAGTGTGCTTGGCACAAGTGAAAAACTGTTTTTT
TRBV18	TRBJ2-3	-	TRBD2	CASSPQPGTSHTDTQYF	TGTGCCAGCTCACCGCAACCAGGGACTAGCCACACAGATACGCAGTATTTT
TRBV4-1	TRBJ1-4	-	-	CASSQGASLRGKNEKLFF	TGCGCCAGCAGCCAAGGTGCTAGTTTGAGGGGGAAAAATGAAAAACTGTTTTTT
TRBV30	TRBJ1-2	-	-	CAESNCGAQSGYTF	TGTGCCGAATCGAATTGCGGGGCGCAGAGTGGCTACACCTTC
TRBV5-1	TRBJ1-5	-	TRBD1	CASRTGTGSPQHF	TGCGCCAGCAGGACCGGGACAGGGAGCCCCCAGCATTTT
TRBV11-3	TRBJ2-5	-	TRBD1	CASSVRGSETQYF	TGTGCCAGCAGCGTCAGGGGGTCAGAGACCCAGTACTTC
TRBV4-1	TRBJ2-5	-	-	CASSQTPTVQETQYF	TGCGCCAGCAGCCAGACTCCGACAGTACAAGAGACCCAGTACTTC
TRBV7-9	TRBJ2-3	-	TRBD2	CASSLGLAGTDPTDTQYF	TGTGCCAGCAGCCTCGGACTAGCGGGGACAGACCCCACAGATACGCAGTATTTT
TRBV11-2	TRBJ2-1	-	-	CASSFRLVVEVVDNEQFF	TGTGCCAGCAGCTTCAGACTAGTCGTCGAGGTCGTAGACAATGAGCAGTTCTTC
TRBV19	TRBJ1-1	-	-	CASRATVTNTEAFF	TGTGCCAGTAGAGCAACAGTAACGAACACTGAAGCTTTCTTT
TRBV11-2	TRBJ1-1	-	TRBD1	CASSPSGQAWNTEAFF	TGTGCCAGCAGCCCAAGCGGACAGGCGTGGAACACTGAAGCTTTCTTT
TRBV18	TRBJ2-7	-	-	CASSPYAHYEQYF	TGTGCCAGCTCACCATACGCACATTACGAGCAGTACTTC
TRBV19	TRBJ1-1	-	TRBD1	CASSRTGGANFGEAFF	TGTGCCAGTAGTAGGACAGGGGGCGCGAATTTCGGTGAAGCTTTCTTT
TRBV18	TRBJ1-1	once	TRBD1	CASSKGQANEAFF	TGTGCCAGCTCCAAGGGACAGGCAAACGAAGCTTTCTTT
TRBV15	TRBJ1-3	-	-	CATSRDPGNTIYF	TGTGCCACCAGCAGAGATCCCGGGAACACCATATATTTT
TRBV11-2	TRBJ2-2	-	-	CASSRFPGNTGELFF	TGTGCCAGCAGTCGATTTCCAGGGAACACCGGGGAGCTGTTTTTT
TRBV10-3	TRBJ2-7	-	TRBD2	CAISDVAGGLREQYF	TGTGCCATCAGTGATGTAGCGGGGGGGCTGCGGGAGCAGTACTTC
TRBV4-1	TRBJ1-3	few	TRBD1	CASSPTGVGGNTIYF	TGCGCCAGCAGCCCGACAGGGGTCGGTGGAAACACCATATATTTT
TRBV15	TRBJ2-1	-	TRBD1	CATSREPTGAANEQFF	TGTGCCACCAGCAGAGAGCCCACAGGGGCTGCGAATGAGCAGTTCTTC